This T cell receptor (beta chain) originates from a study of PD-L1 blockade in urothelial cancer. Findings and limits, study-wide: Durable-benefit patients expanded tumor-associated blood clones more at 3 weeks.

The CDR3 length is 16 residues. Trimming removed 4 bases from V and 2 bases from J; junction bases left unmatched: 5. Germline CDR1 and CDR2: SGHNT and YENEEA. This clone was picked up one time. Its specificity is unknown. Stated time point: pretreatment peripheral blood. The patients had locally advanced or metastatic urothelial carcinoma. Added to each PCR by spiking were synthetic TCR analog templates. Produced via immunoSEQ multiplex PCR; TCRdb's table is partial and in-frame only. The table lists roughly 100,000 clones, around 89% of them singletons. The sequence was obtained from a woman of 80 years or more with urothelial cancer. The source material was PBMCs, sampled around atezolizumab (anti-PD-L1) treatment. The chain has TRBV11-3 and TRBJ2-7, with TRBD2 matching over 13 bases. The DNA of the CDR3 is TGTGCCAGCAGCTCGGGACTAGCGGGACCCGCCTACGAGCAGTACTTC. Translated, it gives CASSSGLAGPAYEQYF.